These 10 T cell receptor beta chains were all obtained from the same sample, sequenced in a study of healthy donors' naive CD4 and CD8 T cells. A linear amplification protocol produced the TCR libraries from around 510 ng of total RNA. TCRdb re-analysed the reads in MiXCR, keeping a single row per CDR3 protein. The sample has about 180,000 distinct CDR3 sequences, around 80% seen once; the top ten hold more than 2%. Source material: naive CD4+ and CD8+ T cells sorted from blood, pooled from several donors. Receptors were obtained from a pool of human donors in good health; the sample pools cells from several healthy donors.

The V and J genes are TRBV20-1 and TRBJ1-5, with TRBD1 as a possible D gene (6 bases). V was shortened by 6 bases and J by 4 bases, with 13 bases between the two germline ends. The CDR3 loop spans 13 amino acids. Germline V gives CDR1 DFQATT, CDR2 SNEGSKA (reference sequence). Here the CDR3 DNA reads TGCAGTGCGAACGGACAGAAAAATCAGCCCCAGCATTTT. Protein product: CSANGQKNQPQHF.

The chain recombines TRBV10-3 with TRBJ1-5; TRBD1 agrees at 8 bases. The CDR3 has 18 amino acids. V lost 1 base and J lost 3; bases outside the gene matches: 11. Germline V gives CDR1 ENHRY, CDR2 SYGVKD. The CDR3 DNA reads as TGTGCCATCAGTGAGTGGGGGCAGGGGGCGAATATCAATCAGCCCCAGCATTTT. Translation: CAISEWGQGANINQPQHF.

This clonotype was seen a single time. J is TRBJ1-6 and V is TRBV2; TRBD1 matches at 7 bases. The CDR3 runs 16 residues. CDR1 and CDR2 (germline): SNHLY, FYNNEI. Trimming cost V 1 base and J 10 bases; bases outside gene matches: 10. CDR3 region: CASSEVAQGVKSPLHF. The CDR3 DNA is TGTGCCAGCAGTGAAGTGGCCCAGGGGGTGAAGTCACCCCTCCACTTT.

The CDR3 DNA follows: TGTGCCTGGAGAACTAGTCCCTCTTACAATGAGCAGTTCTTC. As protein: CAWRTSPSYNEQFF. The rearrangement links TRBV30 to TRBJ2-1; possible D gene TRBD2, 5 bases. CDR3 length equals 14 residues. Looked up from germline, CDR1 is GTSNPN and CDR2 is SVGIG (reference sequence). Trimming cost V 3 bases and J 4 bases, with 13 bases left between them.

The chain uses TRBV20-1 and TRBJ1-1; maybe TRBD1 (5 bases). The CDR3 length is 13 residues. The V gene's germline CDR1 is DFQATT and CDR2 SNEGSKA (reference sequence). CDR3 region: CSAGRDGNTEAFF. CDR3 DNA: TGCAGCGCTGGCCGGGACGGGAACACTGAAGCTTTCTTT.

The V gene is TRBV27, the J gene TRBJ2-3; D possibly corresponds to TRBD2 (5 bases). V was clipped by 7 bases and J by 2 bases, with 13 bases between them. The CDR3 spans 14 residues. Germline CDR1 is MNHEY and CDR2 is SMNVEV (reference sequence). The CDR3 coding sequence is TGTGCCAGCACTATAAGCGGACTCACAGATACGCAGTATTTT. Translating it yields CASTISGLTDTQYF.

The chain couples TRBV29-1 to TRBJ2-1, with 11 bases fitting TRBD2. With 5 bases clipped from V and 9 bases from J, the junction kept 9 bases outside the gene matches. Per the germline V gene, CDR1 is SQVTM and CDR2 is ANQGSEA. The CDR3 covers 14 residues. CDR3 in amino acids: CSVITSGSSSEQFF. The CDR3 nucleotides are TGCAGCGTTATAACTAGCGGGAGCTCCAGTGAGCAGTTCTTC.

This clonotype was observed a handful of times. The chain carries TRBV15 and TRBJ2-1; D gene unclear. Germline CDR1 LNHNV, CDR2 YYDKDF (reference sequence). This CDR3 is built from 13 residues. Trimming took off 1 base at V and 5 bases at J, with 6 bases between the two ends. The CDR3 nucleotides read TGTGCCACCAGCAGAGGTCGGAACAATGAGCAGTTCTTC. It is translated as CATSRGRNNEQFF.

The V gene is TRBV6-4, the J gene TRBJ2-2, with TRBD2 as a possible D gene (6 bases). This CDR3 has 13 amino acids. Trimming removed 4 bases from V and 7 bases from J, with 10 bases in between. Germline assignment: CDR1 MRHNA and CDR2 SNTAGT. The CDR3 here is CASSVTRYGELFF. The CDR3 DNA reads as TGTGCCAGCAGTGTGACTAGATACGGGGAGCTGTTTTTT.

The chain links TRBV6-5 to TRBJ2-7, with D perhaps TRBD2 (6 bases). The germline CDR1 and CDR2 sequences are MNHEY and SVGAGI. Trimming shortened V by 5 bases and J by 2 bases, and 13 bases separated the two germline ends. There are 14 residues in the CDR3. The CDR3 coding sequence is TGTGCCAGCAGTGGTGCGGGGAAAACCTACGAGCAGTACTTC. Its protein is CASSGAGKTYEQYF.